This passage covers 8 T cell receptor beta chains from one sample sequenced in a study of T cells in Graves' hyperthyroidism and ophthalmopathy. What was amplified from RNA transcripts were TCR beta CDR3 regions. Researchers ran a first-round RT-PCR on the TCR CDR3 using the HTBI primer set. TCRdb fed the multiplex PCR reads into MiXCR, producing one record per CDR3 protein. Among 550,000 to 800,000 distinct CDR3 sequences listed, around 15% were seen once. Sequencing was performed on blood. The receptors stem from a man between 18 and 29 years old with Graves' hyperthyroidism.

The rearrangement joins TRBV5-1 to TRBJ1-4; no definite D call. From germline, CDR1 is SGHRS and CDR2 YFSETQ. V was pared by 0 bases and J by 7 bases, with 10 bases between. CDR3 length equals 14 residues. Here the CDR3 DNA reads TGCGCCAGCAGCTTGGACCGGTTTGGTGAAAAACTGTTTTTT. This gives the protein CASSLDRFGEKLFF.

This chain uses TRBV4-3 with TRBJ2-7; D might be TRBD2 (6 bases). Per germline, CDR1 LGHNA and CDR2 YSLEER. The CDR3 runs 15 residues. The ends were cut back, 6 bases at V and 0 bases at J, with 15 bases in the middle. CDR3 amino acids: CASSPPDGSSYEQYF. In nucleotides, the CDR3 is TGCGCCAGCAGTCCCCCGGACGGGAGCTCCTACGAGCAGTACTTC.

In its sample, this clonotype was seen many times. This chain connects TRBV12-3 or TRBV12-4 to TRBJ2-7, with D maybe TRBD1 (5 bases). Trimming took off 2 bases at V and 7 bases at J, with 15 bases between the two ends. The CDR3 has 14 amino acids. The CDR3, as DNA: TGTGCCAGCAGTTTAACCGACAGCCCGAGGGAGCAGTACTTC. This gives the protein CASSLTDSPREQYF.

This clonotype has a count of ten or more. The chain joins TRBV3-1 to TRBJ1-4; D is ambiguous. V lost 0 bases and J lost 4, with 6 bases in between. The CDR3 has 14 amino acids. From germline, CDR1 is LGHDT and CDR2 YNNKEL (reference sequence). The CDR3, as DNA: TGTGCCAGCAGCCAAGAGGGAAGTAATGAAAAACTGTTTTTT. It translates to CASSQEGSNEKLFF.

CDR3 region: CASSLRDRGANQPQHF. The CDR3 nucleotides read TGTGCCAGCAGCCTCCGGGACAGGGGAGCCAATCAGCCCCAGCATTTT. The chain links TRBV7-2 to TRBJ1-5; 10 positions agree with TRBD1. The V gene's germline CDR1 is SGHTA and CDR2 FQGNSA. The CDR3 sequence is 16 residues long. V shed 5 bases and J 3 bases; nucleotides not matched to a gene: 7. The entire variable domain, with the rest obtained from reference TRBV7-2 and TRBJ1-5, is as follows: GAGVSQSPSNKVTEKGKDVELRCDPISGHTALYWYRQSLGQGLEFLIYFQGNSAPDKSGLPSDRFSAERTGGSVSTLTIQRTQQEDSAVYLCASSLRDRGANQPQHFGDGTRLSIL.

V is TRBV20-1 and J is TRBJ2-7; weak D call: TRBD1 (6 bases). Trimming pared 3 bases from V and 2 bases from J, leaving 14 bases between. Germline loops: CDR1 DFQATT, CDR2 SNEGSKA (reference sequence). The CDR3 spans 14 residues. The CDR3 nucleotides read TGCAGTGCTAGTTTGTACAGGGCTGCCTACGAGCAGTACTTC. As protein: CSASLYRAAYEQYF.

The V call is TRBV7-9, the J call TRBJ2-5, with unresolved D. Trimming pared 2 bases from V and 5 bases from J, leaving 9 bases between. CDR1 and CDR2 from the germline V gene are SEHNR and FQNEAQ (reference sequence). The CDR3 has 13 residues. The CDR3 loop reads CASSLLAKETQYF. In nucleotides, the CDR3 is TGTGCCAGCAGCTTATTAGCAAAGGAGACCCAGTACTTC.

The genes are TRBV4-2 and TRBJ2-5, with TRBD2 matching 16 bases. Germline V CDR1 and CDR2: LGHNA, YNFKEQ. The CDR3 is 17 residues long. Trimming at V came to 4 bases and at J to 5 bases, leaving 7 bases not matched to a gene. The CDR3 DNA follows: TGTGCCAGCAGCCCCGGGACTAGCGGGAGGGCGGGGGAGACCCAGTACTTC. It yields the protein CASSPGTSGRAGETQYF.